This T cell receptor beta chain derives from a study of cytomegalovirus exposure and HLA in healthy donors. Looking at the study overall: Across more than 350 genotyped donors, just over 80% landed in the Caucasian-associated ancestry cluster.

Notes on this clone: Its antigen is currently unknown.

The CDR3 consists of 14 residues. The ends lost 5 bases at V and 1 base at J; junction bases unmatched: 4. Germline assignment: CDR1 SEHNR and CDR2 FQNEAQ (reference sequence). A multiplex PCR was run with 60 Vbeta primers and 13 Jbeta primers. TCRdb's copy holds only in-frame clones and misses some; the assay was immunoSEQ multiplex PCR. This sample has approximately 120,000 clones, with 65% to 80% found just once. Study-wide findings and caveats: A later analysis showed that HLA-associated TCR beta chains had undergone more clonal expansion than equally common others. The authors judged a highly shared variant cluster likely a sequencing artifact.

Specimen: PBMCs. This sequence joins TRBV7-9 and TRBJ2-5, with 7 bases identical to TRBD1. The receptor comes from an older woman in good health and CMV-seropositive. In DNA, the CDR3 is TGTGCCAGCAGCCAAAACAGGGGCCAAGAGACCCAGTACTTC. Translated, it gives CASSQNRGQETQYF.